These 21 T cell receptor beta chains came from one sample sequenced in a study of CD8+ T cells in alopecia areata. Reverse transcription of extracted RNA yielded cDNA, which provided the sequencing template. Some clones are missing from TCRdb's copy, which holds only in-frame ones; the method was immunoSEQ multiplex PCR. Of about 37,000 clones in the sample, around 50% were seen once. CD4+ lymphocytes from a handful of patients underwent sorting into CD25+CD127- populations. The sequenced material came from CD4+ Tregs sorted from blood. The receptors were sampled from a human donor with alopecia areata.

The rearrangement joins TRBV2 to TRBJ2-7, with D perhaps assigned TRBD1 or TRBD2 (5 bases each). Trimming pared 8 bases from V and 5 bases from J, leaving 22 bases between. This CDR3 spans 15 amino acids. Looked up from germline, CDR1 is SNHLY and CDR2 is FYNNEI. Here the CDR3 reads CASGVALTGQNEQYF. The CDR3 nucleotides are TGTGCCAGCGGGGTAGCACTCACGGGGCAGAACGAGCAGTACTTC.

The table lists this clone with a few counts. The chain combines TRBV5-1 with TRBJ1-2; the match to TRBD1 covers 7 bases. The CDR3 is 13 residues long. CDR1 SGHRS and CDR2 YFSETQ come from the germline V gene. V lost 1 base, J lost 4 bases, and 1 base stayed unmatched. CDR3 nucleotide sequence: TGCGCCAGCAGCTTGCCAGGGGGCTATGGCTACACCTTC. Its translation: CASSLPGGYGYTF.

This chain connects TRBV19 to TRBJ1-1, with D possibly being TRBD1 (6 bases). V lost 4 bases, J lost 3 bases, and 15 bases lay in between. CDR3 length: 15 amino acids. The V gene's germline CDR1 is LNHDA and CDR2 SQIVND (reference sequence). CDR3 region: CASSTSPTGYTEAFF. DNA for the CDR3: TGTGCCAGTAGTACGTCACCCACAGGGTACACTGAAGCTTTCTTT.

CDR3 nucleotide sequence: TGTGCCAGCAGCTTGAACAGGGGTAACTATGGCTACACCTTC. As protein: CASSLNRGNYGYTF. V gene TRBV7-9 combines with J gene TRBJ1-2; TRBD1 aligns across 7 bases. Germline values: CDR1 SEHNR, CDR2 FQNEAQ (reference sequence). The CDR3 is 14 residues long. The V segment lost 3 bases and the J segment 1 base; nucleotides outside the gene matches: 2.

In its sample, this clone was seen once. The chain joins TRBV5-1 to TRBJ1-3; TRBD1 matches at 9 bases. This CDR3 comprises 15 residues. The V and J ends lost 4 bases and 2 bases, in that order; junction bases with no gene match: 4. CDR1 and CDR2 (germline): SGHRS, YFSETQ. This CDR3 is CASSVGQGTGNTIYF. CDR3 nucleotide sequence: TGCGCCAGCAGCGTCGGACAGGGGACTGGAAACACCATATATTTT.

DNA of the CDR3: TGCGCCAGCAGCACAGGGGGCGCGAATTCACCCCTCCACTTT. As protein: CASSTGGANSPLHF. The chain uses TRBV5-1 and TRBJ1-6; 9 nucleotides align to TRBD1. V was pared by 4 bases and J by 7 bases, with 3 bases of the junction left unmatched. CDR1 and CDR2 (germline): SGHRS, YFSETQ. The CDR3 totals 14 residues.

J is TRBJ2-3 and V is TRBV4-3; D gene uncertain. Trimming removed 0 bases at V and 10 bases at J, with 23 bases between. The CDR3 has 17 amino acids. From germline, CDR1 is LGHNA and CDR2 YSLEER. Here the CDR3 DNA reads TGCGCCAGCAGCCAAGATAATAACAAGTTGCCCCGGTGGGCGCAGTATTTT. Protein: CASSQDNNKLPRWAQYF.

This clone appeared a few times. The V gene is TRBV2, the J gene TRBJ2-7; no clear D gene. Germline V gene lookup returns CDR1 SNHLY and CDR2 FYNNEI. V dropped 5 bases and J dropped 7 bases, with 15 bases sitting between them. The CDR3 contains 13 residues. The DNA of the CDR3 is TGTGCCAGCAGTCTCAGAGATAGCCTTGAGCAGTACTTC. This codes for CASSLRDSLEQYF.

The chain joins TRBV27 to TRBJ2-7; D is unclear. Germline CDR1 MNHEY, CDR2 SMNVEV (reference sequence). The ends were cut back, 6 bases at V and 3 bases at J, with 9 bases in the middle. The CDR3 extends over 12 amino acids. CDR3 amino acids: CASRTWGYEQYF. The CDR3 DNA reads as TGTGCCAGCAGGACGTGGGGCTACGAGCAGTACTTC.

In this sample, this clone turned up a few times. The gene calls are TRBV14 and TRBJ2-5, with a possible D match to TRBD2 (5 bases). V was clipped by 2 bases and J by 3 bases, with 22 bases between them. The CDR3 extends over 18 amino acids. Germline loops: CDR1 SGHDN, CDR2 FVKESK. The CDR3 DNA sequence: TGTGCCAGCAGCCAAAGCCCCTGGGTTTGGGGAGTGGAAGAGACCCAGTACTTC. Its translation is CASSQSPWVWGVEETQYF.

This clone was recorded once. The CDR3 sequence is CASSYSGGGNEKLFF. The CDR3 DNA reads TGTGCCAGCAGTTACTCCGGCGGGGGAAATGAAAAACTGTTTTTT. The chain combines TRBV6-6 with TRBJ1-4, with a tentative D call TRBD1 (5 bases). This CDR3 comprises 15 residues. CDR1 is MNHNY, CDR2 SVGAGI, per germline (reference sequence). Trimming took off 0 bases at V and 5 bases at J, with 10 bases between the two ends.

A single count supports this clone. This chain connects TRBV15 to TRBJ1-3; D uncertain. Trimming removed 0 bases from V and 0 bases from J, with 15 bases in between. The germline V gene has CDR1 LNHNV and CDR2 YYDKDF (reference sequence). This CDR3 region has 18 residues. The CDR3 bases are TGTGCCACCAGCAGAGATTTGCTGGTTCCCTCCTCTGGAAACACCATATATTTT. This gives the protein CATSRDLLVPSSGNTIYF. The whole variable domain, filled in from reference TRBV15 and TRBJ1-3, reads DAMVIQNPRYQVTQFGKPVTLSCSQTLNHNVMYWYQQKSSQAPKLLFHYYDKDFNNEADTPDNFQSRRPNTSFCFLDIRSPGLGDTAMYLCATSRDLLVPSSGNTIYFGEGSWLTVV.

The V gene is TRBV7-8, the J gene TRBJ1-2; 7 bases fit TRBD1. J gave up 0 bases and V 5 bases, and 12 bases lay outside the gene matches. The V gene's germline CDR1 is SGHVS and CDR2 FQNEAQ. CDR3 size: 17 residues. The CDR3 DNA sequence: TGTGCCAGCAGCGCCGCTGGTCACAGGGGCGCTAACTATGGCTACACCTTC. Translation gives CASSAAGHRGANYGYTF.

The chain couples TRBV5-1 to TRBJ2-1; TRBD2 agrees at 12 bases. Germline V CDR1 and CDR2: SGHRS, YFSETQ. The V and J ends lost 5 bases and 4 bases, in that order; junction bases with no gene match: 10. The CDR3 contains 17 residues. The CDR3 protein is CASSPGLAGIFYNEQFF. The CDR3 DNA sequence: TGCGCCAGCAGTCCCGGACTAGCGGGAATTTTTTACAATGAGCAGTTCTTC.

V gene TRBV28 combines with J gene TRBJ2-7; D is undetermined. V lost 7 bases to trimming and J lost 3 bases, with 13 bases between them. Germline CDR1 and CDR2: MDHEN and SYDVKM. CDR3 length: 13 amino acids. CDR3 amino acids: CASTSLGYYEQYF. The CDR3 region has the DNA TGTGCCAGCACCTCCCTCGGATACTACGAGCAGTACTTC.

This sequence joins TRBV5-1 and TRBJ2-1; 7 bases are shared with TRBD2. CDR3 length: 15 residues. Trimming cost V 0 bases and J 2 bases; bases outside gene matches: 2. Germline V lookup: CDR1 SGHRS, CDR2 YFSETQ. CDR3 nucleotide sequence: TGCGCCAGCAGCTTGGAACTAGCGCCCTACAATGAGCAGTTCTTC. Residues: CASSLELAPYNEQFF.

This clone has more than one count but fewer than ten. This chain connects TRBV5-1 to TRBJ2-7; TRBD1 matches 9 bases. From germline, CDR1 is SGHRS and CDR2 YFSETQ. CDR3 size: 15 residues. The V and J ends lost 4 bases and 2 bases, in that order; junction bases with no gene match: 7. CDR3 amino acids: CASSRGDRAPYEQYF. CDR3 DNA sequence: TGCGCCAGCAGCCGAGGGGACAGGGCCCCCTACGAGCAGTACTTC.

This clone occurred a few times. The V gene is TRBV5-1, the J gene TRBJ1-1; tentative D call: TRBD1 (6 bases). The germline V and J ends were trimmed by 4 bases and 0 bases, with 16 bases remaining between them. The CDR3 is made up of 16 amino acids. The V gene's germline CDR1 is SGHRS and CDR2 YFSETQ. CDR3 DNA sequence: TGCGCCAGCAGCGCCGGGACAAGGCTTCTGAACACTGAAGCTTTCTTT. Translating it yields CASSAGTRLLNTEAFF.

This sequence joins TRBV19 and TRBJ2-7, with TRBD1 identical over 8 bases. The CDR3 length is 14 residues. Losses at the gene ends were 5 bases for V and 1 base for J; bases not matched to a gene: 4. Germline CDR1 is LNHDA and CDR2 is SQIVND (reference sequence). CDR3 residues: CASSLRDRSYEQYF. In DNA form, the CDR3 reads TGTGCCAGTAGTCTCCGGGACAGGTCCTACGAGCAGTACTTC.

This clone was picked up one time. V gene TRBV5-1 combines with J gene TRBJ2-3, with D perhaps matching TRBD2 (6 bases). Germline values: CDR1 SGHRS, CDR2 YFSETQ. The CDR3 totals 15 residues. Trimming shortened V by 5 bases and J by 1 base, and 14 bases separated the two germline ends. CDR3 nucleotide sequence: TGCGCCAGCAGTACGGGACTCCAGGGCACAGATACGCAGTATTTT. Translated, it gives CASSTGLQGTDTQYF.

The CDR3, as DNA: TGTGCCAGCAGCTTGGGTGGGCACCTTTCATCCGGGACGCAGTATTTT. Protein: CASSLGGHLSSGTQYF. The gene calls are TRBV5-6 and TRBJ2-3; D is unclear. Germline CDR1 reads SGHDT; CDR2 reads YYEEEE. The V end lost 0 bases, the J end lost 9 bases, and 20 bases lay between the germline ends. This CDR3 region has 16 residues.